The rows below give T cell receptor beta chains drawn from one sample of a study of CD8 T cells in ankylosing spondylitis. A single record per CDR3 protein comes from TCRdb applying MiXCR to the 5' RACE reads. The data show about 96,000 distinct CDR3 sequences, with around 30% seen just once and around 56% held by the top ten. The sequenced material came from blood, either unsorted or a sorted T cell fraction (not recorded which). Receptor source: a male donor with ankylosing spondylitis or in good health (not recorded which). CDR3s include the opening cysteine and the closing phenylalanine or tryptophan. The D gene is left open where the match is weak. Rows may omit the clone size; those that give it use once, few, many or a size class.

j_call d_call v_call clone_size cdr3_nt cdr3_aa
TRBJ2-2 . TRBV4-2 . TGTGCCAGCAGCCAAGTCACCGGGGAGCTGTTTTTT CASSQVTGELFF
TRBJ1-5 . TRBV20-1 few TGCAGTGCTAGTTTAGGGGTCGGGGGCGGCAATCAGCCCCAGCATTTT CSASLGVGGGNQPQHF
TRBJ2-1 TRBD2 TRBV7-3 few TGTGCCAGCAGCGAAACTGCGGGAGGGGTCAATGAGCAGTTCTTC CASSETAGGVNEQFF
TRBJ1-3 . TRBV5-1 . TGCGCCAGCAGCTTGCAGGCTCGCGCTGGAAACACCATATATTTT CASSLQARAGNTIYF
TRBJ2-3 . TRBV12-3/TRBV12-4 few TGTGCCAGCAGTTTAGTTAGCACAGATACGCAGTATTTT CASSLVSTDTQYF
TRBJ2-1 . TRBV20-1 . TGCAGCGGAGCGGAGGCCTACAATGAGCAGTTCTTC CSGAEAYNEQFF
TRBJ1-3 . TRBV3-1 . TGTGCCAGCAGTTCAGGGGCTGGAAACACCATATATTTT CASSSGAGNTIYF
TRBJ1-4 . TRBV2 . TGTGCCAGCAGTGCCCTGCGCGGGACGGGGGAAAAACTGTTTTTT CASSALRGTGEKLFF
TRBJ2-5 . TRBV5-5 . TGTGCCAGCAGCTTGGCTGGCTTCAGGGAAGAGACCCAGTACTTC CASSLAGFREETQYF
TRBJ2-1 TRBD2 TRBV10-3 . TGTGCCACAATGGGGGAGCGGGGGGGCCTGGATGAGCAGTTCTTC CATMGERGGLDEQFF
TRBJ1-4 . TRBV6-1 . TGTGCCAGCAGTGTTGATTGGGGCCGGAATGAAAAACTGTTTTTT CASSVDWGRNEKLFF
TRBJ2-3 . TRBV10-1 many TGCGCCAGCAGTGAGTCGAGAAACGCAGATACGCAGTATTTT CASSESRNADTQYF
TRBJ2-5 . TRBV20-1 . TGCAGTGCTAGAGGCTCCACGGGACGGGAAGAGACCCAGTACTTC CSARGSTGREETQYF
TRBJ1-4 TRBD1 TRBV25-1 . TGTGCCAGCAGTGAAGAGGGGGCGGGTGAAAAACTGTTTTTT CASSEEGAGEKLFF
TRBJ1-4 . TRBV7-9 . TGTGCCAGCAGCTTAGTGAAGACTGGAGATGAAAAACTGTTTTTT CASSLVKTGDEKLFF
TRBJ1-2 . TRBV5-6 few TGTGCCAGCAGCCTGCCCAGGATCTATGGCTACACCTTC CASSLPRIYGYTF
TRBJ2-2 TRBD2 TRBV20-1 few TGCAGTGCTAGAGATTTAGGGGTAGCGGGTATCGGGGAGCTGTTTTTT CSARDLGVAGIGELFF
TRBJ2-3 . TRBV11-2 few TGTGCCAGCACCCCGGGGCTCCTCGGTACGCAGTATTTT CASTPGLLGTQYF
TRBJ1-2 . TRBV20-1 . TGCAGTGCTAGAAAGGGTCTTCTCTATGGCTACACCTTC CSARKGLLYGYTF
TRBJ2-2 TRBD1 TRBV20-1 . TGCAGTGCTGAGGGGACAGGGGTTAACTCCGGGGAGCTGTTTTTT CSAEGTGVNSGELFF
TRBJ1-1 . TRBV5-5 few TGTGCCAGCAGCTTGGGCGTGTGGGGCCTTAACACTGAAGCTTTCTTT CASSLGVWGLNTEAFF
TRBJ2-3 . TRBV5-1 . TGCGCCAGCAGCGTGACAAAGGCAGATACGCAGTATTTT CASSVTKADTQYF
TRBJ2-7 TRBD1 TRBV6-1 few TGTGCCAGCAGGAAGAGGGACAGGGACGAGCAGTACTTC CASRKRDRDEQYF
TRBJ1-4 . TRBV27 . TGTGCCAGCAAACGAAGGGAAACTAATGAAAAACTGTTTTTT CASKRRETNEKLFF
TRBJ2-7 . TRBV9 many TGTGCCAGCAGCCCCACGGCGGGCTACGAGCAGTACTTC CASSPTAGYEQYF
TRBJ1-5 TRBD1 TRBV29-1 . TGCAGCGTCGGACAGGAGCGGAATCAGCCCCAGCATTTT CSVGQERNQPQHF
TRBJ2-3 . TRBV12-3/TRBV12-4 . TGTGCCAGCAGTCCCGGGACCACTTTAGCAGATACGCAGTATTTT CASSPGTTLADTQYF
TRBJ1-4 . TRBV5-6 few TGTGCCAGCAGCTTCCGCGGTGGGGGTGAAAAACTGTTTTTT CASSFRGGGEKLFF
TRBJ2-7 . TRBV29-1 . TGCAGCGTTGTCTCCGCAACCTACGAGCAGTACTTC CSVVSATYEQYF